The T cell receptor beta chain described here comes from a study of naive and memory T cell subsets. Trimming cost V 4 bases and J 5 bases; bases outside gene matches: 6. The germline V gene encodes CDR1 SGHRS and CDR2 YFSETQ. This CDR3 region has 16 residues. Two oligonucleotides, mixed equimolar, formed the beta constant-region primer covering TRBC1 and TRBC2. Four rounds of PCR amplified the ligated cDNA using nested alpha and beta constant-region primers plus SP2. A 12-nucleotide UMI and the SP2 primer were added to the cDNA 3' end by oligonucleotide ligation. MiXCR, run by TCRdb on the UMI-ligation and nested PCR reads, gives a single entry per CDR3 protein. The table includes about 120,000 distinct CDR3 sequences, about 36% detected once. This clonotype appeared a few times. Its matching antigen is unknown. Study-level findings and limits: There was no ground truth to check naive and memory subset results. Gini index rose across naive, CM, EM and EMRA in CD4 and CD8.

The chain links TRBV5-1 to TRBJ2-3, with TRBD2 identical over 14 bases. This receptor was obtained from a human donor in good health. The sequenced sample was central memory CD4+ T cells from blood. This CDR3 is CASSGRLAGGQDTQYF. Written as DNA, the CDR3 is TGCGCCAGCAGCGGAAGACTAGCGGGAGGGCAAGATACGCAGTATTTT. Based on the CDR3 plus reference TRBV5-1 and TRBJ2-3, the full variable domain is KAGVTQTPRYLIKTRGQQVTLSCSPISGHRSVSWYQQTPGQGLQFLFEYFSETQRNKGNFPGRFSGRQFSNSRSEMNVSTLELGDSALYLCASSGRLAGGQDTQYFGPGTRLTVL.